The rows below give T cell receptor beta chains drawn from one sample of a study of identical twins. TCRdb fed the 5' RACE reads into MiXCR, producing one record per CDR3 protein. The table records about 890,000 distinct CDR3 sequences, 9% to 15% of them present only once. A further study also used this sample, focusing on yellow fever vaccine responses in identical twins.

The specimen sequenced was PBMCs. The source of these receptors is a woman between 18 and 29 years old in good health. The CDR3 runs from the conserved cysteine through the conserved F or W. A D gene is named only where the DNA matches it firmly. Clone size, where shown, is once, few, many, or a class for clones that have expanded.

d_call: -; j_call: TRBJ1-2; v_call: TRBV12-3/TRBV12-4; clone_size: many; cdr3_aa: CASSFGGDYTF; cdr3_nt: TGTGCCAGCAGTTTCGGGGGGGACTACACCTTC
d_call: TRBD2; j_call: TRBJ2-1; v_call: TRBV24-1; clone_size: few; cdr3_aa: CATSDTLADNEQFF; cdr3_nt: TGTGCCACCAGTGATACACTAGCGGACAATGAGCAGTTCTTC
d_call: TRBD1; j_call: TRBJ1-6; v_call: TRBV16; clone_size: -; cdr3_aa: CASSQSLQGAQSPLHF; cdr3_nt: TGTGCCAGCAGCCAAAGCCTACAGGGGGCTCAGTCACCCCTCCACTTT
d_call: TRBD1; j_call: TRBJ1-2; v_call: TRBV12-3/TRBV12-4; clone_size: -; cdr3_aa: CASSLAPRGQIRYGYTF; cdr3_nt: TGTGCCAGCAGTTTAGCGCCGAGGGGACAGATACGCTATGGCTACACCTTC
d_call: -; j_call: TRBJ1-6; v_call: TRBV5-5; clone_size: many; cdr3_aa: CASSFSRLNSPLHF; cdr3_nt: TGTGCCAGCAGCTTCTCCAGGCTCAATTCACCCCTCCACTTT
d_call: TRBD2; j_call: TRBJ2-2; v_call: TRBV12-3/TRBV12-4; clone_size: many; cdr3_aa: CASTLSGRIEGELFF; cdr3_nt: TGTGCCAGCACCCTTAGCGGGAGGATCGAGGGGGAGCTGTTTTTT
d_call: -; j_call: TRBJ1-1; v_call: TRBV5-1; clone_size: -; cdr3_aa: CASSPGVLNAEAFF; cdr3_nt: TGCGCCAGCAGCCCAGGGGTCCTGAACGCTGAAGCTTTCTTT
d_call: TRBD1; j_call: TRBJ2-1; v_call: TRBV10-1; clone_size: -; cdr3_aa: CASSVPGGSEQFF; cdr3_nt: TGCGCCAGCAGCGTTCCAGGGGGCAGTGAGCAGTTCTTC
d_call: -; j_call: TRBJ1-1; v_call: TRBV5-1; clone_size: -; cdr3_aa: CASSLNGGEAFF; cdr3_nt: TGCGCCAGCAGCTTGAATGGGGGTGAAGCTTTCTTT
d_call: TRBD1; j_call: TRBJ2-4; v_call: TRBV28; clone_size: few; cdr3_aa: CASSFLGQGSMAKNIQYF; cdr3_nt: TGTGCCAGCAGTTTCTTAGGACAGGGAAGTATGGCCAAAAACATTCAGTACTTC
d_call: -; j_call: TRBJ2-3; v_call: TRBV7-9; clone_size: few; cdr3_aa: CASSNSGSGDTQYF; cdr3_nt: TGTGCCAGCAGCAATAGCGGATCCGGGGATACGCAGTATTTT
d_call: -; j_call: TRBJ2-1; v_call: TRBV12-3/TRBV12-4; clone_size: few; cdr3_aa: CASSLEKSTFTYNEQFF; cdr3_nt: TGTGCCAGCAGTTTAGAAAAGTCTACCTTTACCTACAATGAGCAGTTCTTC
d_call: TRBD2; j_call: TRBJ2-2; v_call: TRBV20-1; clone_size: -; cdr3_aa: CSASGGGDTGELFF; cdr3_nt: TGCAGTGCCTCGGGCGGGGGAGACACCGGGGAGCTGTTTTTT
d_call: -; j_call: TRBJ2-3; v_call: TRBV5-4; clone_size: -; cdr3_aa: CASSFVGGTDTQYF; cdr3_nt: TGTGCCAGCAGTTTTGTTGGGGGCACAGATACGCAGTATTTT
d_call: TRBD1; j_call: TRBJ2-3; v_call: TRBV11-1; clone_size: few; cdr3_aa: CASSLTGTGDFSFTDTQYF; cdr3_nt: TGTGCCAGCAGCTTGACCGGGACAGGGGACTTTTCATTCACAGATACGCAGTATTTT
d_call: -; j_call: TRBJ2-3; v_call: TRBV7-2; clone_size: many; cdr3_aa: CASRRGTWAVTDTQYF; cdr3_nt: TGTGCCAGCAGGCGCGGAACATGGGCGGTCACAGATACGCAGTATTTT
d_call: TRBD2; j_call: TRBJ2-1; v_call: TRBV5-6; clone_size: many; cdr3_aa: CASSLQPSGFNEQFF; cdr3_nt: TGTGCCAGCAGCTTGCAACCTAGCGGGTTCAATGAGCAGTTCTTC
d_call: TRBD1; j_call: TRBJ1-5; v_call: TRBV6-1; clone_size: -; cdr3_aa: CASRLGTGGNQPQHF; cdr3_nt: TGTGCCAGCAGGCTCGGGACAGGGGGTAATCAGCCCCAGCATTTT
d_call: TRBD2; j_call: TRBJ2-1; v_call: TRBV13; clone_size: few; cdr3_aa: CASSSTSGAPGDEQFF; cdr3_nt: TGTGCCAGCAGCTCAACTAGCGGGGCTCCAGGCGATGAGCAGTTCTTC
d_call: -; j_call: TRBJ2-1; v_call: TRBV12-3/TRBV12-4; clone_size: -; cdr3_aa: CASSSQGGVNNEQFF; cdr3_nt: TGTGCCAGCAGTTCGCAGGGTGGGGTCAACAATGAGCAGTTCTTC
d_call: TRBD1; j_call: TRBJ1-1; v_call: TRBV20-1; clone_size: -; cdr3_aa: CSASVLGQGEAFF; cdr3_nt: TGCAGTGCTAGTGTTTTGGGACAGGGGGAAGCTTTCTTT
d_call: -; j_call: TRBJ2-1; v_call: TRBV29-1; clone_size: many; cdr3_aa: CSVGGRLYNEQFF; cdr3_nt: TGCAGCGTTGGAGGGAGGCTCTACAATGAGCAGTTCTTC
d_call: -; j_call: TRBJ2-5; v_call: TRBV2; clone_size: -; cdr3_aa: CASSRGHLQETQYF; cdr3_nt: TGTGCCAGCAGCCGGGGACACCTCCAAGAGACCCAGTACTTC
d_call: TRBD2; j_call: TRBJ2-6; v_call: TRBV15; clone_size: few; cdr3_aa: CATSRDHLRLAGNSGANVLTF; cdr3_nt: TGTGCCACCAGCAGAGATCATCTTCGACTAGCGGGGAACTCTGGGGCCAACGTCCTGACTTTC
d_call: -; j_call: TRBJ2-5; v_call: TRBV12-3/TRBV12-4; clone_size: -; cdr3_aa: CASSMAGLGTQYF; cdr3_nt: TGTGCCAGCAGCATGGCCGGGTTGGGGACCCAGTACTTC
d_call: -; j_call: TRBJ2-3; v_call: TRBV5-6; clone_size: few; cdr3_aa: CASSLRKGAGDTQYF; cdr3_nt: TGTGCCAGCAGCTTGAGGAAAGGGGCAGGAGATACGCAGTATTTT
d_call: TRBD1; j_call: TRBJ2-1; v_call: TRBV10-3; clone_size: few; cdr3_aa: CAISEARGLVNEQFF; cdr3_nt: TGTGCCATCAGTGAGGCAAGGGGGCTGGTAAATGAGCAGTTCTTC
d_call: -; j_call: TRBJ2-7; v_call: TRBV3-1; clone_size: few; cdr3_aa: CASSRTPGLTRSYEQYF; cdr3_nt: TGTGCCAGCAGCCGAACGCCGGGGCTAACTAGGAGCTACGAGCAGTACTTC
d_call: -; j_call: TRBJ1-6; v_call: TRBV5-1; clone_size: -; cdr3_aa: CASSLEGRDSPLHF; cdr3_nt: TGCGCCAGCAGCTTGGAGGGTCGCGATTCACCCCTCCACTTT
d_call: TRBD1; j_call: TRBJ1-1; v_call: TRBV3-1; clone_size: few; cdr3_aa: CASSDIRGEAFF; cdr3_nt: TGTGCCAGCAGCGACATCAGGGGGGAAGCTTTCTTT
d_call: -; j_call: TRBJ1-2; v_call: TRBV12-3/TRBV12-4; clone_size: -; cdr3_aa: CASRETGTQPNGYTF; cdr3_nt: TGTGCCAGCAGGGAAACAGGGACCCAGCCCAATGGCTACACCTTC
d_call: -; j_call: TRBJ1-4; v_call: TRBV5-1; clone_size: few; cdr3_aa: CASRFAADEKLFF; cdr3_nt: TGCGCCAGCAGATTCGCGGCAGATGAAAAACTGTTTTTT
d_call: -; j_call: TRBJ2-7; v_call: TRBV5-1; clone_size: many; cdr3_aa: CASSLGGGWAEQYF; cdr3_nt: TGCGCCAGCAGCTTGGGCGGGGGCTGGGCCGAGCAGTACTTC
d_call: -; j_call: TRBJ1-2; v_call: TRBV6-2/TRBV6-3; clone_size: few; cdr3_aa: CASRDQAGTGTFYGYTF; cdr3_nt: TGTGCCAGCAGGGACCAAGCAGGGACTGGGACCTTCTATGGCTACACCTTC
d_call: TRBD2; j_call: TRBJ2-1; v_call: TRBV5-5; clone_size: -; cdr3_aa: CASSRGLADYNEQFF; cdr3_nt: TGTGCCAGCAGCAGGGGACTAGCGGATTACAATGAGCAGTTCTTC
d_call: TRBD2; j_call: TRBJ2-5; v_call: TRBV5-1; clone_size: few; cdr3_aa: CASTLAGVTETQYF; cdr3_nt: TGCGCCAGCACCCTAGCGGGAGTTACGGAGACCCAGTACTTC
d_call: -; j_call: TRBJ2-3; v_call: TRBV19; clone_size: few; cdr3_aa: CASTGGGEADTQYF; cdr3_nt: TGTGCCAGTACTGGCGGGGGCGAGGCAGATACGCAGTATTTT
d_call: -; j_call: TRBJ2-5; v_call: TRBV27; clone_size: few; cdr3_aa: CASSGRGGETQYF; cdr3_nt: TGTGCCAGCAGTGGACGAGGAGGAGAGACCCAGTACTTC
d_call: TRBD1; j_call: TRBJ2-1; v_call: TRBV6-2/TRBV6-3; clone_size: many; cdr3_aa: CASSTQGAVNEQFF; cdr3_nt: TGTGCCAGCAGCACACAGGGGGCGGTGAATGAGCAGTTCTTC
d_call: -; j_call: TRBJ2-1; v_call: TRBV6-2/TRBV6-3; clone_size: -; cdr3_aa: CASRRPGTYNEQFF; cdr3_nt: TGTGCCAGCAGACGGCCCGGGACCTACAATGAGCAGTTCTTC
d_call: -; j_call: TRBJ2-5; v_call: TRBV15; clone_size: -; cdr3_aa: CATSREGAPGARETQYF; cdr3_nt: TGTGCCACCAGCAGAGAGGGGGCCCCGGGGGCAAGAGAGACCCAGTACTTC
d_call: TRBD1; j_call: TRBJ1-1; v_call: TRBV9; clone_size: many; cdr3_aa: CASSVAGQGDTEAFF; cdr3_nt: TGTGCCAGCAGCGTAGCGGGACAGGGGGACACTGAAGCTTTCTTT
d_call: TRBD2; j_call: TRBJ2-3; v_call: TRBV20-1; clone_size: -; cdr3_aa: CSATEASGGTDTQYF; cdr3_nt: TGCAGTGCCACGGAAGCTAGCGGGGGCACAGATACGCAGTATTTT
d_call: TRBD2; j_call: TRBJ2-2; v_call: TRBV6-2/TRBV6-3; clone_size: -; cdr3_aa: CASSYSLGGTSGNTGELFF; cdr3_nt: TGTGCCAGCAGTTACTCGTTAGGCGGGACTAGCGGGAACACCGGGGAGCTGTTTTTT
d_call: TRBD1; j_call: TRBJ1-1; v_call: TRBV19; clone_size: -; cdr3_aa: CASSKGQGQINTEAFF; cdr3_nt: TGTGCCAGTAGTAAGGGACAGGGCCAGATAAACACTGAAGCTTTCTTT
d_call: -; j_call: TRBJ2-2; v_call: TRBV11-2; clone_size: -; cdr3_aa: CASSRIGRSNTGELFF; cdr3_nt: TGTGCCAGCAGCCGAATCGGGCGATCGAACACCGGGGAGCTGTTTTTT
d_call: TRBD2; j_call: TRBJ2-5; v_call: TRBV3-1; clone_size: -; cdr3_aa: CASSQVAGDRLGETQYF; cdr3_nt: TGTGCCAGCAGCCAAGTAGCGGGAGATAGGCTCGGGGAGACCCAGTACTTC